This is a list of T cell receptor beta chains from one sample in a study of Ad26.COV2.S vaccination and SARS-CoV-2 variants. Generated by immunoSEQ multiplex PCR, the TCRdb table keeps only in-frame clones and is missing some. The data contain some 330,000 clones, roughly nine tenths of them seen just once; the ten biggest clones take up roughly 6%. The material was peripheral blood, obtained in a trial of Ad26.COV2.S vaccine versus placebo. The source of these receptors is a person between 18 and 59 years old who received the Ad26.COV2.S COVID-19 vaccine or a placebo. Each CDR3 is given with its conserved first and last residue. A D gene is named only where the DNA matches it firmly. Rows may omit the clone size; those that give it use once, few, many or a size class.

j_call,v_call,clone_size,d_call,cdr3_aa,cdr3_nt
TRBJ1-5,TRBV7-9,few,NA,CASSFGVQPQHF,TGTGCCAGCAGCTTCGGTGTTCAGCCCCAGCATTTT
TRBJ1-2,TRBV9,NA,NA,CASSVGGGISYGYTF,TGTGCCAGCAGCGTAGGCGGGGGGATAAGCTATGGCTACACCTTC
TRBJ2-7,TRBV27,NA,NA,CASSLSPNFYEQYF,TGTGCCAGCAGTTTAAGCCCCAACTTCTACGAGCAGTACTTC
TRBJ1-6,TRBV7-6,NA,NA,CASSLAGGPNSPLHF,TGTGCCAGCAGCTTAGCCGGGGGGCCTAATTCACCCCTCCACTTT
TRBJ2-3,TRBV4-3,NA,NA,CASSHWGGYTDTQYF,TGCGCCAGCAGCCATTGGGGGGGCTACACAGATACGCAGTATTTT
TRBJ2-3,TRBV6-2/TRBV6-3,NA,NA,CASSYSLGTLITDTQYF,TGTGCCAGCAGTTACTCGCTTGGGACCCTCATCACAGATACGCAGTATTTT
TRBJ1-6,TRBV19,NA,NA,CASSNRPNNSPLHF,TGTGCCAGTAGCAACAGGCCTAATAATTCACCCCTCCACTTT
TRBJ2-3,TRBV6-5,NA,NA,CASSYSNQYTDTQYF,TGTGCCAGCAGTTACTCGAACCAGTACACAGATACGCAGTATTTT
TRBJ1-5,TRBV7-8,NA,NA,CASSLAGGDQPQHF,TGTGCCAGCAGCTTAGCGGGGGGGGATCAGCCCCAGCATTTT
TRBJ2-5,TRBV12-3/TRBV12-4,once,NA,CASKTLQTQYF,TGTGCCAGCAAGACTCTACAGACCCAGTACTTC
TRBJ2-2,TRBV2,NA,NA,CASSATGELFF,TGTGCCAGCAGTGCAACCGGGGAGCTGTTTTTT
TRBJ1-5,TRBV3-1/TRBV3-2,NA,TRBD1,CASSQGQPTLKPQHF,TGTGCCAGCAGCCAGGGACAGCCTACATTAAAGCCCCAGCATTTT
TRBJ2-2,TRBV7-3,NA,TRBD2,CASSLRTSGIGGELFF,TGTGCCAGCAGCTTACGGACTAGCGGGATTGGCGGGGAGCTGTTTTTT
TRBJ1-5,TRBV27,NA,NA,CAKLRGASKIYSNQPQHF,TGTGCCAAACTTCGGGGAGCTTCTAAGATTTATAGCAATCAGCCCCAGCATTTT
TRBJ2-5,TRBV11-3,NA,TRBD2,CASSPYGGGQETQYF,TGTGCCAGCAGCCCTTATGGCGGGGGTCAAGAGACCCAGTACTTC
TRBJ1-1,TRBV18,NA,TRBD1,CASSLGQGMNTEAFF,TGTGCCAGCTCACTGGGACAGGGCATGAACACTGAAGCTTTCTTT
TRBJ1-5,TRBV4-2,NA,NA,CASSQENLQGIGQPQHF,TGTGCCAGCAGCCAAGAGAACCTCCAGGGGATTGGTCAGCCCCAGCATTTT
TRBJ1-1,TRBV4-3,NA,TRBD1,CASSQDRLGTGVAFF,TGCGCCAGCAGCCAAGACCGGTTAGGGACAGGGGTAGCTTTCTTT
TRBJ1-6,TRBV5-6,NA,TRBD1,CASSDGTGFFNSPLHF,TGTGCCAGCAGCGACGGGACAGGGTTTTTTAATTCACCCCTCCACTTT
TRBJ2-1,TRBV5-1,NA,TRBD1,CASSLDRGRYNEQFF,TGCGCCAGCAGCCTAGACAGGGGGCGATACAATGAGCAGTTCTTC
TRBJ2-3,TRBV14,NA,NA,CASSPRLGLTDTQYF,TGTGCCAGCAGCCCTCGACTGGGGTTAACAGATACGCAGTATTTT
TRBJ2-7,TRBV11-2,NA,NA,CASSLVDPGVNF,TGTGCCAGCAGCTTAGTCGACCCCGGAGTGAACTTC
TRBJ1-3,TRBV19,few,NA,CASTTVRNTIYF,TGTGCCAGTACCACAGTCAGAAACACCATATATTTT
TRBJ2-1,TRBV3-1/TRBV3-2,NA,NA,CASSQGSYNEQFF,TGTGCCAGCAGCCAGGGGTCCTACAATGAGCAGTTCTTC
TRBJ1-5,TRBV7-9,NA,TRBD1,CASSQDGQGASQPQHF,TGTGCCAGCAGCCAGGACGGACAGGGGGCCAGTCAGCCCCAGCATTTT
TRBJ1-2,TRBV7-8,NA,NA,CASSLGGAGVGSSYGYTF,TGTGCCAGCAGCTTAGGTGGGGCAGGGGTTGGTTCGAGCTATGGCTACACCTTC
TRBJ1-1,TRBV5-5,once,NA,CASSWGPRDTEAFF,TGTGCCAGCAGCTGGGGGCCTAGGGACACTGAAGCTTTCTTT
TRBJ1-1,TRBV19,NA,NA,CASRGPDILNTEAFF,TGTGCCAGTAGAGGGCCTGACATCCTGAACACTGAAGCTTTCTTT
TRBJ2-2,TRBV18,NA,NA,CASSPVGARNTGELFF,TGTGCCAGCTCTCCCGTTGGTGCGCGAAACACCGGGGAGCTGTTTTTT
TRBJ2-7,TRBV5-1,NA,NA,CASSGGGPVKEQYF,TGCGCCAGCAGCGGTGGAGGGCCCGTGAAGGAGCAGTACTTC
TRBJ1-1,TRBV27,NA,NA,CASSFLGLTNTEAFF,TGTGCCAGCAGTTTCCTCGGGCTGACGAACACTGAAGCTTTCTTT
TRBJ1-5,TRBV3-1/TRBV3-2,NA,NA,CASSRGLGAYSNQPQHF,TGTGCCAGCAGCCGAGGTTTAGGCGCCTATAGCAATCAGCCCCAGCATTTT
TRBJ2-4,TRBV7-2,NA,NA,CASSLVGGWNIQYF,TGTGCCAGCAGCTTAGTGGGGGGCTGGAACATTCAGTACTTC
TRBJ1-1,TRBV5-8,NA,NA,CASSGRAGNTEAFF,TGTGCCAGCAGCGGGAGGGCGGGGAACACTGAAGCTTTCTTT
TRBJ2-3,TRBV19,NA,NA,CASSRRAAASTDTQYF,TGTGCCAGTAGTCGGCGAGCAGCGGCTAGCACAGATACGCAGTATTTT
TRBJ1-1,TRBV6-5,NA,TRBD1,CASRAGGWVTEAFF,TGTGCCAGCAGGGCAGGGGGTTGGGTCACTGAAGCTTTCTTT
TRBJ1-2,TRBV2,NA,TRBD1,CASSIGGQTAYGYTF,TGTGCCAGCAGTATAGGGGGACAGACCGCCTATGGCTACACCTTC
TRBJ2-5,TRBV6-1,NA,NA,CASSEAVVRRGEETQYF,TGTGCCAGCAGTGAAGCGGTCGTCAGAAGGGGTGAGGAGACCCAGTACTTC
TRBJ2-1,TRBV9,few,TRBD1,CASSVVNYRGTFNEQFF,TGTGCCAGCAGCGTAGTGAACTACAGGGGCACTTTCAATGAGCAGTTCTTC
TRBJ2-3,TRBV5-4,NA,TRBD2,CASSLGGGGMWDTQYF,TGTGCCAGCAGCTTAGGCGGGGGAGGGATGTGGGATACGCAGTATTTT
TRBJ1-1,TRBV27,NA,NA,CASSPMEGMLTEAFF,TGTGCCAGCAGCCCTATGGAGGGGATGCTCACTGAAGCTTTCTTT
TRBJ2-1,TRBV6-5,NA,NA,CASSYRRPGDEQFF,TGTGCCAGCAGCTACCGTCGCCCGGGGGATGAGCAGTTCTTC
TRBJ1-1,TRBV7-9,NA,NA,CASSPGAGENTEAFF,TGTGCCAGCAGCCCCGGGGCCGGAGAGAACACTGAAGCTTTCTTT
TRBJ2-1,TRBV6-5,NA,TRBD2,CASRIAGGQYNEQFF,TGTGCCAGCAGAATAGCGGGGGGGCAATACAATGAGCAGTTCTTC
TRBJ2-2,TRBV4-3,NA,TRBD2,CASSQDMGRDTGELFF,TGCGCCAGCAGCCAAGATATGGGGAGGGACACCGGGGAGCTGTTTTTT
TRBJ2-1,TRBV29-1,NA,TRBD2,CSAEGTSDYNEQFF,TGCAGCGCTGAAGGGACTAGCGACTACAATGAGCAGTTCTTC
TRBJ2-1,TRBV29-1,NA,TRBD2,CSVDNWASGMGEQFF,TGCAGCGTTGATAATTGGGCTAGCGGGATGGGTGAGCAGTTCTTC